The T cell receptor beta chain under discussion was sequenced for a study of Graves' ophthalmopathy and Graves' hyperthyroidism. The TCR beta CDR3 regions underwent amplification from RNA transcripts. Second-round multiplex PCR followed a first-round RT-PCR using HTBI primers. MiXCR, applied by TCRdb to the multiplex PCR reads, yields one record per CDR3 protein. The data show approximately 700,000 distinct CDR3 sequences, with about 44% seen just once and roughly 46% held by the top ten. CDR3 size: 13 residues. V was pared by 4 bases and J by 5 bases, with 4 bases of the junction left unmatched. CDR1 SNHLY and CDR2 FYNNEI come from the germline V gene. This clonotype was detected many times.

This receptor was taken from an adult man with Graves' ophthalmopathy. Sequenced sample: peripheral blood. J is TRBJ2-5 and V is TRBV2; the match to TRBD1 covers 7 bases. The CDR3 here is CASSVDRAETQYF. The CDR3 nucleotides are TGTGCCAGCAGTGTTGACAGGGCCGAGACCCAGTACTTC.